These 22 T cell receptor beta chains were sequenced from one sample in a study of tissue T cells after allogeneic stem cell transplantation. Method: immunoSEQ multiplex PCR; TCRdb's copy keeps in-frame clones and lacks some. The sample shows some 9,800 clones, over 50% of them seen only once. The material sequenced was tissue from the stomach, taken at autopsy. The origin of the receptors is a male donor older than 55 with lung cancer.

The V gene is TRBV29-1, the J gene TRBJ2-2; D is undetermined. V dropped 7 bases and J dropped 7 bases, with 16 bases sitting between them. Per germline, CDR1 SQVTM and CDR2 ANQGSEA. The CDR3 covers 13 residues. The CDR3: CSASVGLGGELFF. CDR3 bases: TGCAGCGCCTCTGTGGGGTTGGGCGGGGAGCTGTTTTTT.

The V and J genes are TRBV2 and TRBJ2-7; TRBD2 might be the D (6 bases). The CDR3 loop spans 15 amino acids. The germline V and J ends were trimmed by 3 bases and 3 bases, with 15 bases remaining between them. The germline gives CDR1 SNHLY, CDR2 FYNNEI. CDR3 in DNA: TGTGCCAGCAGTGATCGGGGGAATGCCCTCTACGAGCAGTACTTC. Translating it yields CASSDRGNALYEQYF.

The chain joins TRBV3-1 (or the pseudogene TRBV3-2) to TRBJ1-2; 10 nucleotides align to TRBD1. The CDR3 spans 13 residues. From germline, CDR1 is LGHDT and CDR2 YNNKEL (reference sequence). Unmatched junction bases numbered 7, after V lost 5 bases and J lost 10 bases. The CDR3 loop reads CASSEGQGGSYTF. DNA of the CDR3: TGTGCCAGCAGCGAAGGACAGGGGGGGTCCTACACCTTC.

V is TRBV3-1 (or the pseudogene TRBV3-2) and J is TRBJ1-3; D perhaps matches TRBD1 (5 bases). The length of the CDR3 is 15 residues. The germline V and J ends were trimmed by 1 base and 3 bases, with 10 bases remaining between them. Germline V CDR1 and CDR2: LGHDT, YNNKEL (reference sequence). CDR3 sequence: CASSQVGGSGNTIYF. DNA of the CDR3: TGTGCCAGCAGCCAAGTGGGGGGAAGTGGAAACACCATATATTTT.

The CDR3 DNA is TGTGCCAGCAGATCCGGGACAGGGTTTCACGAGCAGTACTTC. Its protein product is CASRSGTGFHEQYF. J is TRBJ2-7 and V is TRBV11-2; TRBD1 matches 9 bases. Germline CDR1 is SGHAT and CDR2 is FQNNGV. With 6 bases clipped from V and 5 bases from J, the junction kept 8 bases outside the gene matches. This CDR3 has 14 residues.

This clone ranks as medium-sized. This chain connects TRBV18 to TRBJ2-3, with 7 bases aligning to TRBD1. V lost 5 bases, J lost 5 bases, and 10 bases stayed unmatched. The CDR3 consists of 15 residues. Germline V lookup: CDR1 KGHSH, CDR2 LQKENI. CDR3 loop: CASSDPGQRGDTQYF. CDR3 DNA: TGTGCCAGCTCAGACCCGGGACAGAGGGGAGATACGCAGTATTTT.

This clone was detected only once. This chain connects TRBV11-2 to TRBJ2-1; D could derive from TRBD1 or TRBD2 (6 bases each). The germline V gene encodes CDR1 SGHAT and CDR2 FQNNGV. Trimming stripped 1 base from V and 3 bases from J, with 13 bases between. The CDR3 runs to 16 residues. In DNA, the CDR3 is TGTGCCAGCAGCTTAGGGGGGGCGCGAGTCTACAATGAGCAGTTCTTC. This gives the protein CASSLGGARVYNEQFF.

There are a few counts of this clone. The rearrangement joins TRBV18 to TRBJ1-1; D not certain. Looked up from germline, CDR1 is KGHSH and CDR2 is LQKENI. V was clipped by 1 base and J by 4 bases, with 16 bases between them. There are 16 residues in the CDR3. The CDR3 DNA reads TGTGCCAGCTCACCACAGGGAAGCCCTTTAGTCACTGAAGCTTTCTTT. Amino acid sequence: CASSPQGSPLVTEAFF. Using reference TRBV18 and TRBJ1-1 for the parts outside the CDR3, the full variable domain is NAGVMQNPRHLVRRRGQEARLRCSPMKGHSHVYWYRQLPEEGLKFMVYLQKENIIDESGMPKERFSAEFPKEGPSILRIQQVVRGDSAAYFCASSPQGSPLVTEAFFGQGTRLTVV.

This clone was seen only a few times. The chain uses TRBV13 and TRBJ1-1; D unresolved. The CDR3 has 14 residues. Germline CDR1 PRHDT, CDR2 FYEKMQ (reference sequence). V was trimmed by 1 base and J by 0 bases, leaving 6 bases between them. The CDR3 nucleotides read TGTGCCAGCAGCTTAGTCACCATGAACACTGAAGCTTTCTTT. This gives the protein CASSLVTMNTEAFF. The entire variable domain, with the rest obtained from reference TRBV13 and TRBJ1-1, is as follows: AAGVIQSPRHLIKEKRETATLKCYPIPRHDTVYWYQQGPGQDPQFLISFYEKMQSDKGSIPDRFSAQQFSDYHSELNMSSLELGDSALYFCASSLVTMNTEAFFGQGTRLTVV.

This clone was found a few times. The rearrangement links TRBV28 to TRBJ2-7, with 8 nucleotides matching TRBD2. Germline assignment: CDR1 MDHEN and CDR2 SYDVKM. This CDR3 is 14 amino acids long. Germline trimming cut 2 bases from V and 6 bases from J; bases unmatched to any gene: 6. The CDR3 bases are TGTGCCAGCAGTTTAGCCGGGAGGGCCCGCGAGCAGTACTTC. Protein product: CASSLAGRAREQYF. Based on the CDR3 plus reference TRBV28 and TRBJ2-7, the full variable domain is DVKVTQSSRYLVKRTGEKVFLECVQDMDHENMFWYRQDPGLGLRLIYFSYDVKMKEKGDIPEGYSVSREKKERFSLILESASTNQTSMYLCASSLAGRAREQYFGPGTRLTVT.

This clone has only one observation. This chain uses TRBV4-3 with TRBJ1-2; 10 bases line up with TRBD1. V lost 0 bases and J lost 4; bases outside the gene matches: 5. Germline V gives CDR1 LGHNA, CDR2 YSLEER. The CDR3 runs 16 residues. As DNA, the CDR3 is TGCGCCAGCAGCCAAGATCCGACAGGGGGCGCCTATGGCTACACCTTC. This codes for CASSQDPTGGAYGYTF.

The chain has TRBV19 and TRBJ2-3; no firm D call. CDR3 size: 15 residues. The germline V gene encodes CDR1 LNHDA and CDR2 SQIVND (reference sequence). Trimming removed 3 bases at V and 1 base at J, with 11 bases between. This CDR3 is CASSILRARTDTQYF. The DNA of the CDR3 is TGTGCCAGTAGTATTCTCCGGGCCCGCACAGATACGCAGTATTTT.

The rearrangement links TRBV29-1 to TRBJ2-5; D is unresolved. CDR3 length equals 13 residues. The germline gives CDR1 SQVTM, CDR2 ANQGSEA. V lost 4 bases and J lost 7, with 16 bases in between. CDR3 amino acids: CSVGETYVGTQYF. The CDR3 DNA reads as TGCAGCGTTGGGGAAACTTACGTGGGGACCCAGTACTTC.

The rearrangement joins TRBV7-9 to TRBJ1-3; TRBD1 matches 8 bases. Germline V gives CDR1 SEHNR, CDR2 FQNEAQ (reference sequence). Losses at the gene ends were 5 bases for V and 0 bases for J; bases not matched to a gene: 6. The CDR3 contains 16 residues. CDR3 sequence reads: CASSRGTGASGNTIYF. DNA of the CDR3: TGTGCCAGCAGCCGGGGGACAGGAGCCTCTGGAAACACCATATATTTT. Using reference TRBV7-9 and TRBJ1-3 for the parts outside the CDR3, the full variable domain is DTGVSQNPRHKITKRGQNVTFRCDPISEHNRLYWYRQTLGQGPEFLTYFQNEAQLEKSRLLSDRFSAERPKGSFSTLEIQRTEQGDSAMYLCASSRGTGASGNTIYFGEGSWLTVV.

V gene TRBV5-1 combines with J gene TRBJ1-5; D remains ambiguous. The CDR3 has 15 residues. Germline CDR1 SGHRS, CDR2 YFSETQ. The V end lost 0 bases, the J end lost 0 bases, and 7 bases lay between the germline ends. This CDR3 is CASSLGSNSNQPQHF. In DNA, the CDR3 is TGCGCCAGCAGCTTGGGAAGCAATAGCAATCAGCCCCAGCATTTT.

This clone is a singleton in its sample. The chain carries TRBV19 and TRBJ1-1, with D perhaps matching TRBD1 (5 bases). Between the trimmed V and J ends, which lost 5 bases and 0 bases, there was a span of 10 bases. The length of the CDR3 is 14 residues. The V gene's germline CDR1 is LNHDA and CDR2 SQIVND (reference sequence). In DNA form, the CDR3 reads TGTGCCAGTAGTGTTGACAGCCTGAACACTGAAGCTTTCTTT. Translation gives CASSVDSLNTEAFF. Full variable domain (remainder filled in from reference TRBV19 and TRBJ1-1): DGGITQSPKYLFRKEGQNVTLSCEQNLNHDAMYWYRQDPGQGLRLIYYSQIVNDFQKGDIAEGYSVSREKKESFPLTVTSAQKNPTAFYLCASSVDSLNTEAFFGQGTRLTVV.

The rearrangement links TRBV29-1 to TRBJ1-2; unclear D gene. The V gene lost 7 bases and the J gene lost 7 bases, with 13 bases spanning the gap. Germline CDR1 and CDR2: SQVTM and ANQGSEA. This CDR3 contains 11 residues. The chain's CDR3 is CSALAGPGYTF. The CDR3 DNA sequence: TGCAGCGCTCTGGCCGGGCCTGGCTACACCTTC.

The chain carries TRBV14 and TRBJ1-5; D is ambiguous. The CDR3 consists of 15 residues. CDR1 and CDR2 from the germline V gene are SGHDN and FVKESK. V dropped 1 base and J dropped 0 bases, with 7 bases sitting between them. The CDR3, as DNA: TGTGCCAGCAGCCAAGGTCGGTATAGCAATCAGCCCCAGCATTTT. Translating gives CASSQGRYSNQPQHF. Combining the CDR3 with reference TRBV14 and TRBJ1-5 gives the whole variable domain EAGVTQFPSHSVIEKGQTVTLRCDPISGHDNLYWYRRVMGKEIKFLLHFVKESKQDESGMPNNRFLAERTGGTYSTLKVQPAELEDSGVYFCASSQGRYSNQPQHFGDGTRLSIL.

By its share, this clone is medium-sized. The chain combines TRBV2 with TRBJ1-1; a weak D match, TRBD1 (5 bases). Germline V CDR1 and CDR2: SNHLY, FYNNEI. The CDR3 loop spans 14 amino acids. Trimming took 7 bases from V and 2 from J, leaving 14 bases between them. The CDR3 nucleotides read TGTGCCAGCATTTCAGGACAAGCCAACACTGAAGCTTTCTTT. Translated, it gives CASISGQANTEAFF.

V gene TRBV9 combines with J gene TRBJ1-6, with 9 bases matching TRBD1. This CDR3 region has 14 residues. Trimming at V came to 4 bases and at J to 10 bases, leaving 6 bases not matched to a gene. Germline assignment: CDR1 SGDLS and CDR2 YYNGEE. CDR3 region: CASSSGQGVSPLHF. The CDR3 DNA reads TGTGCCAGCAGCTCGGGACAGGGCGTGTCACCCCTCCACTTT.

CDR3 sequence (DNA): TGTGCCAGCAGCTTAGATGACAGGGGAGGCAATGAGCAGTTCTTC. Amino acids: CASSLDDRGGNEQFF. The chain carries TRBV11-2 and TRBJ2-1; 8 nucleotides match TRBD1. Germline CDR1 SGHAT, CDR2 FQNNGV. V lost 0 bases to trimming and J lost 6 bases; unmatched junction nucleotides: 4. The CDR3 runs to 15 residues.

V and J are TRBV10-3 and TRBJ2-7; a possible D gene is TRBD1 (6 bases). The V gene's germline CDR1 is ENHRY and CDR2 SYGVKD. V lost 10 bases, J lost 2 bases, and 18 bases lay in between. The CDR3 covers 14 residues. CDR3 DNA sequence: TGTGCCAACTGCCCTCAGGGGCCGCCCTACGAGCAGTACTTC. It encodes CANCPQGPPYEQYF.